This T cell receptor beta chain was captured in a study of CD8 T cells in Susac syndrome. Broader study findings: As acknowledged by the study, its TCR sequencing and HLA analysis included a relatively small number of individuals.

On this clonotype: Its antigen is unknown.

TCR beta sequencing was performed on blood CD8+ and CD4+ T cells. Negative isolation yielded CD8+ and CD4+ T cells; FACS enriched TEMRA cells. This CDR3 region has 13 residues. CDR1 MNHEY and CDR2 SVGAGI come from the germline V gene. Trimming removed 6 bases from V and 4 bases from J, with 13 bases in between. A quantity of about 0.5 to 1 ug RNA underwent reverse transcription using random hexamers. The CDR3 of TCR beta was amplified by immunoSEQ multiplex PCR across 54 Vbeta and 13 Jbeta. MiXCR, applied by TCRdb to the immunoSEQ multiplex PCR reads, yields one record per CDR3 protein. The sample includes approximately 180,000 distinct CDR3 sequences, approximately 95% seen only once; the top ten take around 0.097%.

The source is a human donor with multiple sclerosis. Sequenced sample: CD4+ T cells from PBMCs. This rearrangement joins TRBV6-5 to TRBJ2-7; D gene unclear. The CDR3 reads CASSFTLGYEQYF. The CDR3, as DNA: TGTGCCAGCAGCTTTACACTGGGATACGAGCAGTACTTC.